This T cell receptor beta chain originates from a study of response to subunit inactivated influenza vaccine (dated 2018 in TCRdb). For context, the study as a whole: To follow how T cells responded to a trivalent subunit inactivated influenza vaccine, the researchers relied on deep quantitative profiling of the T cell receptor repertoire.

As to this clonotype: No antigen is known for it. Base qualities are not provided; no much larger clone lies one nucleotide away.

The library relied on RT-PCR. The reads were generated on an Illumina HiSeq 2500. TCRdb itself trimmed the public reads at Q25 with fastp, ran MiXCR and retained productive beta chains. CDR3 protein duplicates are merged, each entry listing the most common genes and DNA. The sample yields over 650,000 distinct CDR3 sequences; around 20% were counted once. Jointly, the top ten make up 11% of the sample. A distance of 14 bases separates the germline ends of V and J, which lose 2 bases and 0 bases respectively. The CDR3 numbers 16 residues from cysteine through phenylalanine. The read is trimmed to its CDR3 DNA, 48 bases read in frame from base 1. Per the germline V gene, LGHNA is the CDR1 and YSLEER is the CDR2. Findings and caveats that apply to the study as a whole: According to the authors, only a limited number of new T cells may be recruited by each seasonal influenza vaccination.

This sequence originates from a man aged 45-65 years who received an inactivated influenza vaccine. Donor details come from another sample of the same person, matched by shared clones. The rearranged chain carries TRBV4-3 and TRBJ2-7; no D gene is confidently identified. Sample: PBMCs from blood, taken 4 to 6 days after vaccination. The sequenced DNA: TGCGCCAGCAGCCAAAGTTTCCGACCTAGCTCCTACGAGCAGTACTTC. Its translation is CASSQSFRPSSYEQYF.